The clone carrying this TCR beta chain has at least ten counts. Its matching antigen is unknown. Study-level results: In terms of TCR gene usage, tumor memory CD4+ T cells clustered together with blood and lymph node memory CD4+ cells, as well as with lymph node naive CD4+ cells. Greatest tumor Treg TCR overlap was with tumor naive CD4+ cells. Larger-cohort validation covered only one TCR beta V-J rearrangement.

This CDR3 comprises 15 residues. The V gene lost 3 bases and the J gene lost 0 bases, with 11 bases spanning the gap. CDR1 is MDHEN, CDR2 SYDVKM, per germline. After constant-region reverse-primer amplification, full-length variable regions underwent semi-nested PCR with Nested Universal Primer A. A single record per CDR3 protein comes from TCRdb applying MiXCR to the 5' RACE reads. Of some 40,000 distinct CDR3 sequences in the sample, approximately 23% were seen once. Treg sorting used a CD4+CD25+CD127-/low gate. This TCR derives from a female donor with breast cancer. Sequencing was done on a sample of Tregs sorted from a lymph node. The chain combines TRBV28 with TRBJ1-2, with D unclear. CDR3 in DNA: TGTGCCAGCAGTTTTCGGGCAGAAGCTAACTATGGCTACACCTTC. It is translated as CASSFRAEANYGYTF.